In its sample, the clone carrying this T cell receptor (beta chain) was seen once. Its cognate antigen is unknown. Assay: immunoSEQ multiplex PCR; the TCRdb copy retains only in-frame clones and omits some. The sample lists roughly 99,000 clones; about nine tenths were seen once. This record comes from a study of graft-versus-host responses after intestinal transplantation. Looking at the study overall: Tacrolimus and steroids were given for 2 to 4 years to all recipients after anti-thymocyte globulin induction. Study-level findings and limits: The presence of high graft-versus-host to host-versus-graft clonal ratios in allografts characterized patients with graft-donor T cell macrochimerism. Early post-transplant HvG declines showed an association with peak circulating GvH clone levels. Some GvH clones appeared in ileal mucosa or blood before recipient bone marrow.

CDR1 is LNHNV, CDR2 YYDKDF, per germline (reference sequence). V shed 6 bases, J shed 2 bases, and the junction held 15 bases outside the gene matches. This CDR3 is 18 amino acids long. The receptor's source is a human donor who was the organ donor for an intestinal transplant. The rearrangement uses TRBV15 and TRBJ2-3; 9 bases align to TRBD2. This specimen consisted of unstimulated CD8+ T cells sorted from spleen or lymph node cells, obtained before transplant. CDR3 in DNA: TGTGCCACCAGTCGAGCGGGAGGAGGTTCACTTTACACAGATACGCAGTATTTT. It encodes CATSRAGGGSLYTDTQYF.